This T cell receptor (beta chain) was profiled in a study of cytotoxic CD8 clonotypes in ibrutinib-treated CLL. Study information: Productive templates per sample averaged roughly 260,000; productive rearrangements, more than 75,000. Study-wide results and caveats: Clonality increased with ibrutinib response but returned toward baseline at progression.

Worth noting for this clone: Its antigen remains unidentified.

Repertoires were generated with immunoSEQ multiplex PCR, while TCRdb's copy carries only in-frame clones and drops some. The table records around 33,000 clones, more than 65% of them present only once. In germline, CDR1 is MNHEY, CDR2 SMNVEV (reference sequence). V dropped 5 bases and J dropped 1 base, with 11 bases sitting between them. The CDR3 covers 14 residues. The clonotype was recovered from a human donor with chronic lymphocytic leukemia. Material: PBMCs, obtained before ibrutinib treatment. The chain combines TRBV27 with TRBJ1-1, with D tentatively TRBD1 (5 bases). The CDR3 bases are TGTGCCAGCAGTCCAGGGAAGGAGAACACTGAAGCTTTCTTT. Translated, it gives CASSPGKENTEAFF.